This is a list of T cell receptor beta chains from one sample in a study of identical twins. TCRdb re-called the 5' RACE reads through MiXCR, storing one row per CDR3 protein. The sample includes fewer than 900,000 distinct CDR3 sequences, about 20% of them seen just once. These data are also associated with another study on T cells expressing NK-cell markers.

Material: PBMCs. All receptors come from a woman aged 18-29 years in good health. Each CDR3 is given with its conserved first and last residue. D genes are given only for firm matches. Expanded clones are given a class, and other clones once, few, many or no size at all.

cdr3_nt,cdr3_aa,v_call,j_call,clone_size,d_call,cdr3_length
TGTGCCAGCAGCGGGGGGGGTTTTGAAGCTTTCTTT,CASSGGGFEAFF,TRBV6-1,TRBJ1-1,NA,NA,12
TGTGCCAGCACCGAAGTAGGGGTTAACTACGAGCAGTACTTC,CASTEVGVNYEQYF,TRBV6-1,TRBJ2-7,NA,NA,14
TGTGCCAGCACTCCAGGGGAGGTTCACAATGAGCAGTTCTTC,CASTPGEVHNEQFF,TRBV12-3/TRBV12-4,TRBJ2-1,few,NA,14
TGTGCCAGCAGCCCTGGGACTAGACAGTACTTC,CASSPGTRQYF,TRBV7-9,TRBJ2-7,few,TRBD2,11
TGTGCCAGCAGCTTTAAGGCGGGAGAGGAGAATGAGCAGTTCTTC,CASSFKAGEENEQFF,TRBV7-9,TRBJ2-1,NA,TRBD2,15
TGTGCCAGCAGCTTGTGGGACCCTGGCGACACCATATATTTT,CASSLWDPGDTIYF,TRBV5-6,TRBJ1-3,few,NA,14
TGTGCCAGCAGACCCCGCGGGATAGCCCTCACCGGGGAGCTGTTTTTT,CASRPRGIALTGELFF,TRBV6-2/TRBV6-3,TRBJ2-2,NA,NA,16
TGTGCCAGCAGTTTAGGGGGGGGAGGGATGCGGAATGAGCAGTTCTTC,CASSLGGGGMRNEQFF,TRBV12-3/TRBV12-4,TRBJ2-1,NA,TRBD2,16
TGTGCCAGCAGTGGGTTCTTAGGTCGGGTTTATAGCAATCAGCCCCAGCATTTT,CASSGFLGRVYSNQPQHF,TRBV6-1,TRBJ1-5,NA,NA,18
TGTGCCAGCTCAGACAGCTACACCGGGGAGCTGTTTTTT,CASSDSYTGELFF,TRBV12-3/TRBV12-4,TRBJ2-2,few,NA,13
TGCAGTGCTGAGGGGCCGCGACCCTACGAGCAGTACTTC,CSAEGPRPYEQYF,TRBV20-1,TRBJ2-7,NA,NA,13
TGTGCCAGCAGTTACAAGACAGGCGGAGGGGAAAAACTGTTTTTT,CASSYKTGGGEKLFF,TRBV6-5,TRBJ1-4,NA,NA,15
TGCGCCAGCACCTCTCCGCCCGGACAGAGAACCCAAGAGACCCAGTACTTC,CASTSPPGQRTQETQYF,TRBV5-1,TRBJ2-5,NA,NA,17
TGTGCCAGCACCCGAACCTGGCTAGAAAACGAGCAGTACTTC,CASTRTWLENEQYF,TRBV12-3/TRBV12-4,TRBJ2-7,NA,NA,14
TGCAGCGTTGAAGATCGGACAGGGACATTAAACATTCAGTACTTC,CSVEDRTGTLNIQYF,TRBV29-1,TRBJ2-4,few,TRBD1,15
TGCAGTGCTAGAGACAGGGGCGCGGGCGGCTACACCTTC,CSARDRGAGGYTF,TRBV20-1,TRBJ1-2,few,NA,13
TGTGCCACCAGCAGAGGTGGACACACAAGGACCCAGTACTTC,CATSRGGHTRTQYF,TRBV15,TRBJ2-5,NA,NA,14
TGTGCCACCAGGGGAGCCGTAACAGATACGCAGTATTTT,CATRGAVTDTQYF,TRBV24-1,TRBJ2-3,NA,NA,13
TGCAGTGCTAGAGACCGGAGGGGGGAGACCCAGTACTTC,CSARDRRGETQYF,TRBV20-1,TRBJ2-5,few,NA,13
TGTGCCAGCAAAAGCGGGACCCACGAGGACATTCAGTACTTC,CASKSGTHEDIQYF,TRBV7-2,TRBJ2-4,NA,TRBD2,14
TGTGCCAGCAGCCGGCGGAGCGGAGAAAATGAGCAGTTCTTC,CASSRRSGENEQFF,TRBV5-5,TRBJ2-1,NA,NA,14
TGTGCCTGGAGTCCAGGACACAGCACAGATACGCAGTATTTT,CAWSPGHSTDTQYF,TRBV30,TRBJ2-3,NA,NA,14
TGTGCCAGCAGCTTAAACCGGGCGGGGGCCCCCTACGAGCAGTACTTC,CASSLNRAGAPYEQYF,TRBV7-3,TRBJ2-7,NA,NA,16
TGCAGCGTCGTAGCGGGCACTCGTGAGCAGTTCTTC,CSVVAGTREQFF,TRBV29-1,TRBJ2-1,few,TRBD2,12
TGTGCCACCAGTGATAACCGGTCTCCCTATGGCTACACCTTC,CATSDNRSPYGYTF,TRBV24-1,TRBJ1-2,few,NA,14
TGTGCCAGCAGCCCCACAGGGAATTCAAATTCACCCCTCCACTTT,CASSPTGNSNSPLHF,TRBV27,TRBJ1-6,few,NA,15
TGTGCCAGCAGCTTCCCGCGGGAGACGACTCCCAGAGCGAACAATGAGCAGTTCTTC,CASSFPRETTPRANNEQFF,TRBV11-2,TRBJ2-1,NA,TRBD2,19
TGCAGTGCCCTGGGTGGGACTGAAACTTTCTTT,CSALGGTETFF,TRBV20-1,TRBJ1-1,NA,NA,11
TGTGCCAGCAGCCCCCGACGCTCGGGGGGTAATTACGAGCAGTACTTC,CASSPRRSGGNYEQYF,TRBV5-5,TRBJ2-7,few,TRBD2,16
TGCGCCAGCAGAGCCGGGACAGGGGACCTGGGGACCAAAAACATTCAGTACTTC,CASRAGTGDLGTKNIQYF,TRBV5-1,TRBJ2-4,NA,TRBD1,18
TGTGCCAGCAGCGCCGGGCTCCTAGGCTCCACCTTC,CASSAGLLGSTF,TRBV7-8,TRBJ1-2,once,NA,12
TGCGCCAGCAGTGTGACTAAGCGGGGGACAGATACGCAGTATTTT,CASSVTKRGTDTQYF,TRBV10-1,TRBJ2-3,many,TRBD2,15
TGCAGCGTTGGCCCCTTGGGGGGCTTCGGGGAGCTGTTTTTT,CSVGPLGGFGELFF,TRBV29-1,TRBJ2-2,NA,NA,14
TGTGCCAGCAGCTTAGTAAGGGCCTGGGAAGATACGCAGTATTTT,CASSLVRAWEDTQYF,TRBV7-9,TRBJ2-3,NA,NA,15
TGCAGTGCCGTAGGGGGGACTAGCGGCACAGATACGCAGTATTTT,CSAVGGTSGTDTQYF,TRBV20-1,TRBJ2-3,few,TRBD2,15
TGTGCCAGCAGTTCGCCGCATGACGGGGAGCTGTTTTTT,CASSSPHDGELFF,TRBV12-3/TRBV12-4,TRBJ2-2,few,NA,13
TGTGCCAGCAGTTTGGGTAGCGGTGGTGAGCAGTTCTTC,CASSLGSGGEQFF,TRBV12-3/TRBV12-4,TRBJ2-1,few,NA,13
TGTGCCACCAGCAGAGATAGGGCGGGAGCCTACGAGCAGTACTTC,CATSRDRAGAYEQYF,TRBV15,TRBJ2-7,few,TRBD2,15
TGTGCCAGCAGCGTAGGTGTGGTCCGGCAAGAGACCCAGTACTTC,CASSVGVVRQETQYF,TRBV9,TRBJ2-5,few,NA,15
TGTGCCAGCAGCGCCCGGGAGATTCGCGGTTCCACCCCCTATGGCTACACCTTC,CASSAREIRGSTPYGYTF,TRBV9,TRBJ1-2,few,NA,18
TGCGCCAGCAGCTCCCGCAGGGAGGGGACCACCGGGGAGCTGTTTTTT,CASSSRREGTTGELFF,TRBV5-1,TRBJ2-2,few,TRBD2,16
TGCGCCAGCAGCTTGGTGTCGGGCGTTCGGCAGTTCTTC,CASSLVSGVRQFF,TRBV5-1,TRBJ2-1,NA,NA,13
TGTGCTAGTGGTTTGGCCACCCGACTAGCGGCTAACAATGAGCAGTTCTTC,CASGLATRLAANNEQFF,TRBV12-5,TRBJ2-1,NA,TRBD2,17
TGCGCCAGCAGCCAAGACCGCCTCTACAATGAGCAGTTCTTC,CASSQDRLYNEQFF,TRBV4-3,TRBJ2-1,few,NA,14
TGTGCCAGCAGCAGGACTAACAAGGGTGAGCAGTTCTTC,CASSRTNKGEQFF,TRBV7-3,TRBJ2-1,few,NA,13
TGTGCCAGCAGTCGGACAGGGACTGGGGCCAACGTCCTGACTTTC,CASSRTGTGANVLTF,TRBV6-1,TRBJ2-6,NA,TRBD1,15
TGTGCCAGCAGCTTAGCGAGTGGGACGGGGAATTCACCCCTCCACTTT,CASSLASGTGNSPLHF,TRBV11-1,TRBJ1-6,few,NA,16
TGTGCCAGCTCACCACGAGTTCACTACGAGCAGTACTTC,CASSPRVHYEQYF,TRBV18,TRBJ2-7,NA,NA,13
TGTGCCAGCAGTTGGCGGCAGAATTCACCCCTCCACTTT,CASSWRQNSPLHF,TRBV12-3/TRBV12-4,TRBJ1-6,many,NA,13
TGCAGTGCAACTAATCGACTAGCATTATCCTACGAGCAGTACTTC,CSATNRLALSYEQYF,TRBV20-1,TRBJ2-7,few,TRBD2,15
TGTGCCAGCAGTTACTCGTCTCCAGGGGGAGTTTTTACCGGGGAGCTGTTTTTT,CASSYSSPGGVFTGELFF,TRBV6-5,TRBJ2-2,NA,TRBD1,18
TGTGCCAGCAGCCAAGGTCGGGCCAATCGTGCGGGGACCGAGCAGTACTTC,CASSQGRANRAGTEQYF,TRBV3-1,TRBJ2-7,NA,NA,17
TGCGCCAGCAGCCGATGGACAGACCAGGGAGATACGCAGTATTTT,CASSRWTDQGDTQYF,TRBV5-1,TRBJ2-3,few,NA,15
TGTGCCATCAGTGGGGGGTCCACTAGCGGGAGGTTATACGAGCAGTACTTC,CAISGGSTSGRLYEQYF,TRBV10-3,TRBJ2-7,few,TRBD2,17
TGCGCCAGCACCACGGGGCCTCCCTACGAGCAGTACTTC,CASTTGPPYEQYF,TRBV5-1,TRBJ2-7,few,NA,13